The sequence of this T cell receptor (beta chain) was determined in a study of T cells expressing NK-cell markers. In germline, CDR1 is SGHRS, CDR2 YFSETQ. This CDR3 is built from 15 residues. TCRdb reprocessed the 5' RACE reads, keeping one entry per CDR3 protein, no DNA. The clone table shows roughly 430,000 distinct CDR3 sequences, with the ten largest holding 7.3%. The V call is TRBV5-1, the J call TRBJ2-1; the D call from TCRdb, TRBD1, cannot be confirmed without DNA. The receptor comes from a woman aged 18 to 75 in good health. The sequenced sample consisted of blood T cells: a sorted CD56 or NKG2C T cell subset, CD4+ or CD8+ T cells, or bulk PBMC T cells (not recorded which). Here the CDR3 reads CASSIGTGGSNEQFF. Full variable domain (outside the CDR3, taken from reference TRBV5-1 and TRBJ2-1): KAGVTQTPRYLIKTRGQQVTLSCSPISGHRSVSWYQQTPGQGLQFLFEYFSETQRNKGNFPGRFSGRQFSNSRSEMNVSTLELGDSALYLCASSIGTGGSNEQFFGPGTRLTVL.